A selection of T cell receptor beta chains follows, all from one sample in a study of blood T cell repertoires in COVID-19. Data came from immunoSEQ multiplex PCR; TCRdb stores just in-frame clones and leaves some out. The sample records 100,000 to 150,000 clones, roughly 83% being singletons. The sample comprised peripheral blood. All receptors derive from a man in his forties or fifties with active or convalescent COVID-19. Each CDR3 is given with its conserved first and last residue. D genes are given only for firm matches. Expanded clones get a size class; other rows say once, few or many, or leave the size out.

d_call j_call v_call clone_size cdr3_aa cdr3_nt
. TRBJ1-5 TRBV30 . CAWSTRGNQPQHF TGTGCCTGGAGTACTAGGGGCAATCAGCCCCAGCATTTT
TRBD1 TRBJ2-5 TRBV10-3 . CATQRQGLLEETQYF TGTGCCACGCAAAGACAGGGATTATTGGAAGAGACCCAGTACTTC
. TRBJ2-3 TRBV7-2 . CASSLRGAGGTDTQYF TGTGCCAGCAGCTTAAGGGGGGCGGGGGGCACAGATACGCAGTATTTT
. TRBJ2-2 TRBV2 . CATNRGGQKLAGELFF TGTGCCACCAACAGGGGGGGGCAAAAGTTGGCCGGGGAGCTGTTTTTT
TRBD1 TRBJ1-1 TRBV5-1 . CASSLRQGASNTEAFF TGCGCCAGCAGCTTGAGACAGGGGGCCTCCAACACTGAAGCTTTCTTT
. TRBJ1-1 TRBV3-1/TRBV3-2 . CASRNMNTEAFF TGTGCCAGCAGGAACATGAACACTGAAGCTTTCTTT
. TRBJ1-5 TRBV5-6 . CASSLALGASNQPQHF TGTGCCAGCAGCTTGGCCTTGGGGGCCAGCAATCAGCCCCAGCATTTT
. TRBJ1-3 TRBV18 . CASSPPGRSGNTIYF TGTGCCAGCTCACCACCGGGCCGGTCTGGAAACACCATATATTTT
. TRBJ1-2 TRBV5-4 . CASSLVGEGWSGYTF TGTGCCAGCAGCTTGGTAGGGGAGGGTTGGTCGGGCTACACCTTC
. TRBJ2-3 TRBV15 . CATSRGGGQYF TGTGCCACCAGCAGAGGAGGGGGGCAGTATTTT
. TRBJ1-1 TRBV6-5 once CASSPLRNTEAFF TGTGCCAGCAGTCCTCTCAGGAACACTGAAGCTTTCTTT
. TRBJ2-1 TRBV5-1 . CASSAGTGSGNEQFF TGCGCCAGCAGCGCCGGGACCGGGAGTGGGAATGAGCAGTTCTTC
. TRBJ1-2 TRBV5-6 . CASSPQGPPNYGYTF TGTGCCAGCAGCCCTCAGGGCCCACCTAACTATGGCTACACCTTC
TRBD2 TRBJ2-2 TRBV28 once CASRISSGGAFGELFF TGTGCCAGCAGGATCTCTAGCGGGGGGGCATTTGGGGAGCTGTTTTTT
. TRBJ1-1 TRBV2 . CASSVLEMNTEAFF TGTGCCAGCAGCGTATTGGAGATGAACACTGAAGCTTTCTTT
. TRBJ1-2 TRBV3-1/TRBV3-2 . CASSPREIYGYTF TGTGCCAGCAGCCCGCGGGAGATTTATGGCTACACCTTC
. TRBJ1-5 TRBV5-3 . CARSLGGEGPRLPQHF TGTGCCAGAAGCTTGGGGGGAGAGGGCCCCAGGCTGCCCCAGCATTTT
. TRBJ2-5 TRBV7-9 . CVYKETQYF TGTGTCTATAAGGAGACCCAGTACTTC
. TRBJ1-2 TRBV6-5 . CASTILQVNYGYTF TGTGCCAGCACAATCCTACAGGTTAACTATGGCTACACCTTC
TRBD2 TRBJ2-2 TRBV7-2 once CASSLGLAIAGELFF TGTGCCAGCAGCCTCGGACTAGCGATTGCCGGGGAGCTGTTTTTT
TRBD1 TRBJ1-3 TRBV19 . CASTGTGVLSGNTIYF TGTGCCAGTACCGGGACAGGGGTCCTCTCTGGAAACACCATATATTTT
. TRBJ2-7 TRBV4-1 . CASSQGSVVYEQYF TGCGCCAGCAGCCAAGGCAGTGTGGTTTACGAGCAGTACTTC
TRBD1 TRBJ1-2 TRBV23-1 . CASSQSSPGQGAGYTF TGCGCCAGCAGTCAATCCTCCCCGGGACAGGGAGCTGGCTACACCTTC
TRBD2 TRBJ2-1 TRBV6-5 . CASTHGLADYNEQFF TGTGCCAGCACCCACGGGCTAGCGGACTACAATGAGCAGTTCTTC
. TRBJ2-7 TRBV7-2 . CASSLFGYEQYF TGTGCCAGCAGCCTTTTCGGCTACGAGCAGTACTTC
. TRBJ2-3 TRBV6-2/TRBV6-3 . CASSYPGGHTDTQYF TGTGCCAGCAGTTACCCGGGGGGCCACACAGATACGCAGTATTTT
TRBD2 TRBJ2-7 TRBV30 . CAWSASGTWEQYF TGTGCCTGGAGTGCTAGCGGGACGTGGGAGCAGTACTTC
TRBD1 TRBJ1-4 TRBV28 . CASRPGGKNEKLFF TGTGCCAGCAGACCAGGGGGCAAGAATGAAAAACTGTTTTTT
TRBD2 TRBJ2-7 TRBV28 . CASSLAGGQYEQYF TGTGCCAGCAGTTTAGCGGGGGGCCAATACGAGCAGTACTTC
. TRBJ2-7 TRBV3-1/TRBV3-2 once CASSRGSLDEQYF TGTGCCAGCAGCAGGGGGAGCCTAGACGAGCAGTACTTC
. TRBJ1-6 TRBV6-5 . CASILHGDENSPLHF TGTGCCAGCATTCTACACGGGGATGAGAATTCACCCCTCCACTTT
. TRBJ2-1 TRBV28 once CASSRLTRRNEQFF TGTGCCAGCAGCCGACTAACTAGGAGGAATGAGCAGTTCTTC
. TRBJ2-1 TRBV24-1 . CATSDLLTRGEQFF TGTGCCACCAGTGATTTGCTGACTAGGGGAGAGCAGTTCTTC
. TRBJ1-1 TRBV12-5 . CASGPVQGPAFF TGTGCTAGTGGTCCTGTCCAGGGGCCTGCTTTCTTT
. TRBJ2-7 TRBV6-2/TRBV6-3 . CASSSQGPEQYF TGTGCCAGCAGTTCTCAGGGGCCCGAGCAGTACTTC
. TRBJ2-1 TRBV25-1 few CASSESGRITYNEQFF TGTGCCAGCAGTGAGTCAGGAAGAATCACCTACAATGAGCAGTTCTTC
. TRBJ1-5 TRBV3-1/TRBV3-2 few CASSQAMGAGSNQPQHF TGTGCCAGCAGCCAAGCGATGGGTGCGGGGTCCAATCAGCCCCAGCATTTT
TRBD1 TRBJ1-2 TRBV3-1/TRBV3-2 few CASSQRDRGKQGYTF TGTGCCAGCAGCCAACGGGACAGGGGGAAACAGGGCTACACCTTC
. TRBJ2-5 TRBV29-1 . CSARGLAETQYF TGCAGCGCCCGGGGTTTAGCGGAGACCCAGTACTTC
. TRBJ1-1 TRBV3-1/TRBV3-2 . CASSQAGQEAFF TGTGCCAGCAGTCAAGCCGGACAAGAAGCTTTCTTT
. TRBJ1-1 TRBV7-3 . CASSRPGDTEAFF TGTGCCAGCAGCCGACCCGGAGACACTGAAGCTTTCTTT
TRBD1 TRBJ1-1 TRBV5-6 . CASSLPGQGTNTEAFF TGTGCCAGCAGCTTGCCGGGACAGGGGACGAACACTGAAGCTTTCTTT
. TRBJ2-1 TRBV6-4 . CASITRRRDEQFF TGTGCCAGCATCACAAGGAGGCGCGATGAGCAGTTCTTC
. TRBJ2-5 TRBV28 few CAVQKAGLETQYF TGTGCCGTCCAAAAGGCAGGGTTGGAGACCCAGTACTTC
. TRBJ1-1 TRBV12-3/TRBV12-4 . CASSKTVNTEAFF TGTGCCAGCAGTAAGACAGTGAACACTGAAGCTTTCTTT
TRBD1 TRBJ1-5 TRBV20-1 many CSASGGQGDNQPQHF TGCAGTGCTAGTGGGGGACAGGGTGACAATCAGCCCCAGCATTTT
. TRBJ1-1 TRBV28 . CASSLGRVAFF TGTGCCAGCAGTTTAGGCAGGGTAGCTTTCTTT
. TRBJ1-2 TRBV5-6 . CASSLGLPVRGYTF TGTGCCAGCAGCTTAGGACTCCCAGTGAGGGGCTACACCTTC
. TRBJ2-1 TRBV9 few CASSVESGLVDEQFF TGTGCCAGCAGCGTAGAGTCAGGGTTAGTAGATGAGCAGTTCTTC
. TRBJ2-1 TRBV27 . CASSLSTGGRSYNEQFF TGTGCCAGCAGTTTATCGACTGGGGGGAGGTCTTACAATGAGCAGTTCTTC
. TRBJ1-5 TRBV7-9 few CASSLSRGDQPQHF TGTGCCAGCAGCTTAAGCAGGGGCGATCAGCCCCAGCATTTT
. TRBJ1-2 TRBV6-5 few CASSYGPGDYGYTF TGTGCCAGCAGTTACGGTCCCGGGGACTATGGCTACACCTTC
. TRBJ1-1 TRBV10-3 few CAEHRNPNTEAFF TGTGCCGAACACAGGAATCCGAACACTGAAGCTTTCTTT
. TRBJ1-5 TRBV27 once CASRTLGGNQPQHF TGTGCCAGCAGGACTCTCGGCGGCAATCAGCCCCAGCATTTT